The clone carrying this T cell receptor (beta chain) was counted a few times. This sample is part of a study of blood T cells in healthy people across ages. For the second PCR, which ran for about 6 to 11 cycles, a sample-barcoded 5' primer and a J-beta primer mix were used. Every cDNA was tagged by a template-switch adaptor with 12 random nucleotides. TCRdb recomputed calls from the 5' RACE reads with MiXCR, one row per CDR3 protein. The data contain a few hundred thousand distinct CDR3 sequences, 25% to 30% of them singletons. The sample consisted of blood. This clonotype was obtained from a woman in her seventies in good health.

The chain's CDR3 is CASSLTGGGYGYTF. CDR3 sequence (DNA): TGTGCCAGCAGCTTGACAGGGGGCGGCTATGGCTACACCTTC. This chain connects TRBV7-8 to TRBJ1-2, with 10 nucleotides matching TRBD1. CDR1 and CDR2 from the germline V gene are SGHVS and FQNEAQ. With V trimmed by 3 bases and J by 4 bases, 2 bases remained unmatched. The CDR3 is 14 residues long.